This record covers a single T cell receptor beta chain. Its antigen is currently unknown. Here immunoSEQ multiplex PCR was the method, and the copy in TCRdb shows in-frame clones only, minus some. The sample yields some 70,000 clones, approximately 80% seen once. This entry belongs to a study of OX40 agonist ivuxolimab in advanced cancers. For the study at large: Patients in the trial were receiving intravenous ivuxolimab every 2 weeks, at doses of 0.01 to 10 mg/kg. In three patients, partial responses were observed, one with hepatocellular carcinoma and two with cutaneous melanoma. Study conclusions and caveats: On average, a greater number of expanded clones characterised CD8+ T cells relative to CD4+.

CDR1 SQVTM and CDR2 ANQGSEA come from the germline V gene. With 3 bases removed from V and 1 base from J, the gap between germline ends came to 6 bases. The CDR3 contains 13 residues. Sequenced material: CD4+ or CD8+ T cells sorted from blood, taken in a trial of the OX40 agonist ivuxolimab. The source is an adult with an advanced solid tumor such as melanoma, head and neck, liver or kidney cancer. The chain recombines TRBV29-1 with TRBJ2-2; no clear D gene. The CDR3 here is CSVEGQNTGELFF. The CDR3 bases are TGCAGCGTTGAGGGCCAGAACACCGGGGAGCTGTTTTTT.